The rows below give T cell receptor beta chains drawn from one sample of a study of blood T cell repertoires in COVID-19. Data came from immunoSEQ multiplex PCR; TCRdb stores just in-frame clones and leaves some out. This table holds about 140,000 clones, roughly four fifths found once. The sequencing sample was made of peripheral blood. Receptor source: a woman older than 75 with acute or convalescent COVID-19. Each CDR3 is given with its conserved first and last residue. D genes are given only for firm matches. Expanded clones get a size class; other rows say once, few or many, or leave the size out.

>NA|TRBD1|TRBV15|TRBJ2-7
CATSPLGQGRSYEQYF
TGTGCCACCAGCCCCCTGGGACAGGGGCGGTCCTACGAGCAGTACTTC
>NA|NA|TRBV7-3|TRBJ2-2
CASSPDRNTGELFF
TGTGCCAGCAGCCCCGACAGAAACACCGGGGAGCTGTTTTTT
>NA|NA|TRBV6-5|TRBJ1-1
CASSMGHLNTEAFF
TGTGCCAGCAGTATGGGACATCTGAACACTGAAGCTTTCTTT
>NA|TRBD2|TRBV6-2/TRBV6-3|TRBJ2-1
CASSSGLAFIFF
TGTGCCAGCAGTTCCGGACTAGCTTTTATATTCTTC
>NA|NA|TRBV7-6|TRBJ1-5
CASSLFSAGAAYSNQPQHF
TGTGCCAGCAGCTTATTCTCAGCTGGGGCAGCTTATAGCAATCAGCCCCAGCATTTT
>NA|TRBD1|TRBV28|TRBJ2-7
CASRGQASSYEQYF
TGTGCCAGCAGGGGACAGGCGAGTTCCTACGAGCAGTACTTC
>NA|TRBD1|TRBV19|TRBJ2-7
CASRTGTGSYEQYF
TGTGCCAGTAGGACCGGGACAGGCTCCTACGAGCAGTACTTC
>NA|NA|TRBV9|TRBJ1-4
CASSVRREGEKLFF
TGTGCCAGCAGCGTAAGGAGGGAGGGGGAAAAACTGTTTTTT
>NA|TRBD1|TRBV6-4|TRBJ1-3
CASTRDSLGNTIYF
TGTGCCAGCACCCGGGACAGCCTTGGAAACACCATATATTTT
>NA|TRBD1|TRBV7-9|TRBJ2-5
CASSARLGQGEETQYF
TGTGCCAGCAGCGCTCGTTTAGGACAGGGGGAAGAGACCCAGTACTTC
>NA|TRBD1|TRBV27|TRBJ1-4
CASSFWGTGGTRFF
TGTGCCAGCAGTTTTTGGGGGACAGGGGGGACTCGGTTTTTT
>few|NA|TRBV18|TRBJ1-1
CASSPVDLGMNTEAFF
TGTGCCAGCTCACCCGTAGATTTGGGCATGAACACTGAAGCTTTCTTT
>once|NA|TRBV5-6|TRBJ2-6
CASSLGRQVAGANVLTF
TGTGCCAGCAGCTTGGGCAGACAGGTCGCTGGGGCCAACGTCCTGACTTTC
>NA|NA|TRBV7-9|TRBJ2-3
CASRGMGGTDTQYF
TGTGCCAGCAGGGGGATGGGGGGAACAGATACGCAGTATTTT
>few|NA|TRBV4-1|TRBJ1-1
CASSQETGTGGTEAFF
TGCGCCAGCAGCCAAGAGACGGGGACGGGGGGCACTGAAGCTTTCTTT
>NA|TRBD2|TRBV30|TRBJ2-1
CAWSVNWSGTQFF
TGTGCCTGGAGTGTGAATTGGAGCGGGACGCAGTTCTTC
>few|NA|TRBV7-9|TRBJ1-1
CASSLGQQAFF
TGTGCCAGCAGCTTAGGACAGCAAGCTTTCTTT
>NA|TRBD1|TRBV6-5|TRBJ1-6
CADGQDSPLHF
TGTGCCGACGGACAGGATTCACCCCTCCACTTT
>NA|TRBD1|TRBV19|TRBJ2-6
CASSQITGVGANVLTF
TGTGCCAGTAGTCAGATTACAGGGGTTGGGGCCAACGTCCTGACTTTC
>NA|TRBD1|TRBV19|TRBJ1-2
CASSAAGTGFGGYTF
TGTGCCAGTAGTGCCGCCGGGACAGGGTTCGGCGGCTACACCTTC
>NA|TRBD1|TRBV27|TRBJ2-7
CATSDRSSYEQYF
TGTGCCACGTCGGACAGGAGCTCCTACGAGCAGTACTTC
>NA|NA|TRBV19|TRBJ2-6
CASSTSSGANVLTF
TGTGCCAGTTCGACAAGCTCTGGGGCCAACGTCCTGACTTTC
>NA|NA|TRBV27|TRBJ1-6
CPPPTPLHF
TGTCCCCCCCCCACACCCCTCCACTTT
>NA|TRBD1|TRBV7-3|TRBJ2-3
CARLRDRGQDTQYF
TGTGCCAGGCTCCGGGACAGGGGGCAGGATACGCAGTATTTT
>NA|NA|TRBV5-1|TRBJ1-6
CASSLVVRRGADSPLHF
TGCGCCAGCAGCTTGGTTGTTCGCAGGGGAGCGGATTCACCCCTCCACTTT
>NA|TRBD1|TRBV18|TRBJ1-4
CASSPQQGVGEKLFF
TGTGCCAGCTCACCACAACAGGGGGTAGGAGAAAAACTGTTTTTT
>NA|TRBD1|TRBV6-2/TRBV6-3|TRBJ2-6
CASSDDRVSGANVLTF
TGTGCCAGCAGTGATGACAGGGTCTCTGGGGCCAACGTCCTGACTTTC
>NA|NA|TRBV25-1|TRBJ2-1
CAEIIQGNEQFF
TGTGCGGAGATCATCCAGGGAAATGAGCAGTTCTTC
>NA|NA|TRBV27|TRBJ1-2
CARNTGLCGYTF
TGTGCCAGGAACACAGGGCTTTGTGGCTACACCTTC
>NA|TRBD1|TRBV28|TRBJ1-5
CASSLYSGTASNQPQHF
TGTGCCAGCAGTTTATATTCCGGGACAGCTAGCAATCAGCCCCAGCATTTT
>NA|TRBD1|TRBV5-1|TRBJ1-6
CASSLQGQGQSPLHF
TGCGCCAGCAGCCTACAAGGACAGGGTCAATCACCCCTCCACTTT
>NA|TRBD2|TRBV18|TRBJ2-1
CASSPGLAGDRSYNEQFF
TGTGCCAGCTCACCTGGACTAGCGGGGGATCGCTCCTACAATGAGCAGTTCTTC
>few|TRBD1|TRBV5-4|TRBJ1-5
CASSLSPGQGFSNQPQHF
TGTGCCAGCAGCTTATCCCCGGGACAGGGATTTAGCAATCAGCCCCAGCATTTT
>NA|TRBD2|TRBV18|TRBJ2-3
CASSPTSGADTQYF
TGTGCCAGCTCACCGACTAGCGGGGCAGATACGCAGTATTTT
>NA|NA|TRBV9|TRBJ1-1
CASSFSTEVNTEAFF
TGTGCCAGCAGCTTTTCAACCGAGGTGAACACTGAAGCTTTCTTT
>NA|NA|TRBV19|TRBJ2-4
CASSIGNSNIQYF
TGTGCCAGTAGTATAGGCAACTCTAACATTCAGTACTTC
>NA|TRBD2|TRBV19|TRBJ2-1
CASSWRLAGVIEQFF
TGTGCCAGTAGCTGGCGACTAGCGGGAGTAATTGAGCAGTTCTTC
>NA|NA|TRBV28|TRBJ1-1
CASSFHGTLNTEAFF
TGTGCCAGCAGTTTCCACGGGACACTTAACACTGAAGCTTTCTTT
>NA|NA|TRBV27|TRBJ1-4
CASRPWDIPNEKLFF
TGTGCCAGCAGACCATGGGACATACCTAATGAAAAACTGTTTTTT
>NA|TRBD1|TRBV5-1|TRBJ1-6
CASRPGQGNSPLHF
TGCGCCAGCAGACCGGGACAGGGTAATTCACCCCTCCACTTT
>NA|NA|TRBV11-2|TRBJ2-2
CASSLVFRKNTGELFF
TGTGCCAGCAGCTTAGTATTCAGGAAGAACACCGGGGAGCTGTTTTTT
>NA|TRBD1|TRBV28|TRBJ2-7
CASSNPTGVGEDEQYF
TGTGCCAGCAGTAACCCGACAGGGGTAGGCGAGGACGAGCAGTACTTC
>NA|TRBD2|TRBV27|TRBJ2-7
CATGYGVAGGGEQYF
TGTGCCACGGGATATGGGGTAGCGGGAGGTGGCGAGCAGTACTTC
>NA|NA|TRBV20-1|TRBJ2-6
CSASPGWSGANVLTF
TGCAGTGCTAGTCCGGGTTGGTCTGGGGCCAACGTCCTGACTTTC
>NA|NA|TRBV2|TRBJ1-2
CASSPDRSGYTF
TGTGCCAGCAGTCCCGACAGGTCTGGCTACACCTTC
>NA|TRBD1|TRBV2|TRBJ1-4
CASILTGGEKLFF
TGTGCCAGCATTTTGACAGGGGGCGAAAAACTGTTTTTT
>NA|TRBD1|TRBV28|TRBJ1-1
CASRLDRGNTEAFF
TGTGCCAGCAGACTGGACAGGGGGAACACTGAAGCTTTCTTT
>NA|TRBD2|TRBV7-8|TRBJ2-1
CASSSGLAGVPSYNEQFF
TGTGCCAGCAGCTCGGGACTAGCGGGAGTGCCGTCCTACAATGAGCAGTTCTTC
>NA|TRBD1|TRBV28|TRBJ1-2
CASSSYRTGKPYGYTF
TGTGCCAGCAGTTCATATCGGACAGGGAAACCCTATGGCTACACCTTC
>NA|NA|TRBV25-1|TRBJ2-3
CASTRTESSTDTQYF
TGTGCCAGCACCCGGACTGAATCTAGCACAGATACGCAGTATTTT
>few|TRBD1|TRBV5-1|TRBJ1-1
CASSLDAGGTEAFF
TGCGCCAGCAGCTTGGATGCAGGGGGAACTGAAGCTTTCTTT
>NA|NA|TRBV29-1|TRBJ1-2
CSVAREGYGYTF
TGCAGCGTTGCTCGGGAGGGCTATGGCTACACCTTC
>NA|TRBD1|TRBV20-1|TRBJ1-2
CSASRQGAGGYTF
TGCAGTGCTAGTCGACAGGGGGCGGGTGGCTACACCTTC
>once|TRBD2|TRBV5-1|TRBJ2-7
CASSPGLAPYEQYF
TGCGCCAGCAGCCCGGGACTAGCCCCCTACGAGCAGTACTTC
>NA|TRBD1|TRBV5-8|TRBJ1-2
CASNFRQGAVGYGYTF
TGTGCCAGCAACTTTAGACAGGGGGCTGTCGGCTATGGCTACACCTTC
>NA|TRBD1|TRBV28|TRBJ1-1
CASSLKDRFAFF
TGTGCCAGCAGTTTAAAGGACAGGTTTGCTTTCTTT